One and the same sample provided the 2 T cell receptor beta chains below, sequenced in a study of beta chain features in type 1 diabetes. The whole isolated RNA underwent reverse transcription, so sequencing captured expressed TCRB transcripts. Profiled with immunoSEQ multiplex PCR; TCRdb holds only in-frame clones, not every one. This table holds about 260,000 clones, over 65% found once. The sample comprised naive CD4+ T cells from blood. Receptors originate from a young man in good health.

The V gene is TRBV5-4, the J gene TRBJ2-1, with 9 bases matching TRBD2. After removal of 0 bases from V and 2 bases from J, the junction contained 3 bases not matched to a gene. The CDR3 has 16 amino acids. In germline, CDR1 is SGHNT, CDR2 YYREEE (reference sequence). The chain's CDR3 is CASSLASGTAYNEQFF. The CDR3 DNA reads as TGTGCCAGCAGCTTGGCTAGCGGGACCGCCTACAATGAGCAGTTCTTC.

This clone was counted between two and nine times. Within the sample, other DNA sequences also encode this same CDR3. The chain carries TRBV30 and TRBJ1-5, with D possibly being TRBD1 (5 bases). Trimming took 0 bases from V and 2 from J, leaving 8 bases between them. Per germline, CDR1 GTSNPN and CDR2 SVGIG (reference sequence). This CDR3 contains 14 residues. CDR3 loop: CAWSVRGGNQPQHF. The CDR3 DNA sequence: TGTGCCTGGAGTGTAAGAGGGGGCAATCAGCCCCAGCATTTT.